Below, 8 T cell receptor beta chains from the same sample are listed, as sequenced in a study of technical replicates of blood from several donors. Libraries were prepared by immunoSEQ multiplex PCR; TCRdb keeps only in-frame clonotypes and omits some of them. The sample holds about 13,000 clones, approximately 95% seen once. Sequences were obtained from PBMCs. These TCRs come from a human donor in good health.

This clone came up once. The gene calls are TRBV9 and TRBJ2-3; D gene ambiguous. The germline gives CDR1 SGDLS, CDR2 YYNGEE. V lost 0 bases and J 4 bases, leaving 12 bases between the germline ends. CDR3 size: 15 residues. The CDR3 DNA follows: TGTGCCAGCAGCGTAGGGAATAGTGGAGCAGATACGCAGTATTTT. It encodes CASSVGNSGADTQYF. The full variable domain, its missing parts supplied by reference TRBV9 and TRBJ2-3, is DSGVTQTPKHLITATGQRVTLRCSPRSGDLSVYWYQQSLDQGLQFLIQYYNGEERAKGNILERFSAQQFPDLHSELNLSSLELGDSALYFCASSVGNSGADTQYFGPGTRLTVL.

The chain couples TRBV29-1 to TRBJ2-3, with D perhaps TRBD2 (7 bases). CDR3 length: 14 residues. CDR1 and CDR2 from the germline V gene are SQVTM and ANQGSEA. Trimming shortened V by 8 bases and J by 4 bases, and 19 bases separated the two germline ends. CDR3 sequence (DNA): TGCAGCACCAGGTGGGGGGGCCTGGCAGATACGCAGTATTTT. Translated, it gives CSTRWGGLADTQYF.

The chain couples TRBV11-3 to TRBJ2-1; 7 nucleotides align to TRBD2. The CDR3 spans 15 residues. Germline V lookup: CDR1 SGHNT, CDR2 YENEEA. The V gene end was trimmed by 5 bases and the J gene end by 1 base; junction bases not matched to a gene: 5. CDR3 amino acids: CASSPGLGSYNEQFF. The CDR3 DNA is TGTGCCAGCAGCCCAGGACTAGGGTCCTACAATGAGCAGTTCTTC.

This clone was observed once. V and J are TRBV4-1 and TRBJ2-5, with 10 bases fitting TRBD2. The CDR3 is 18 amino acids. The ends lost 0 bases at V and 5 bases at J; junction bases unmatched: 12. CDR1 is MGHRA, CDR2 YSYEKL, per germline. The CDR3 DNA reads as TGCGCCAGCAGCCAAGATGGAGGAAGCGGGAGGGCTGGGGAGACCCAGTACTTC. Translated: CASSQDGGSGRAGETQYF.

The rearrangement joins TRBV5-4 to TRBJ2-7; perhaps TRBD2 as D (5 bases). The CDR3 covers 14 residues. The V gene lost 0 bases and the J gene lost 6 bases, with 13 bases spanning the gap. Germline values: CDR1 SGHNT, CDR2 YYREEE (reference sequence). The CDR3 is CASSLDITLGEQYF. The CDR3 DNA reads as TGTGCCAGCAGCTTGGACATTACACTAGGCGAGCAGTACTTC.

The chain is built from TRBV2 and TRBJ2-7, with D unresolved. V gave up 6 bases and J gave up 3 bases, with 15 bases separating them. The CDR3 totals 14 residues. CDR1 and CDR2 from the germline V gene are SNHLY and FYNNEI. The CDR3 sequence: CASSSTYSGYEQYF. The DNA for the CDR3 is TGTGCCAGCAGCTCAACCTATTCCGGCTACGAGCAGTACTTC. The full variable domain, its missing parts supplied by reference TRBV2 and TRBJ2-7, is EPEVTQTPSHQVTQMGQEVILRCVPISNHLYFYWYRQILGQKVEFLVSFYNNEISEKSEIFDDQFSVERPDGSNFTLKIRSTKLEDSAMYFCASSSTYSGYEQYFGPGTRLTVT.

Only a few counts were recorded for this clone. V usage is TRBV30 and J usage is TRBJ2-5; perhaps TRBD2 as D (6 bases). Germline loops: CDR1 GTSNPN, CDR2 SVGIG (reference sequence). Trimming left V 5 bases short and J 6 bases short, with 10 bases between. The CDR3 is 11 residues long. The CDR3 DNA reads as TGTGCCTGGTTGGAGGGCCAGACCCAGTACTTC. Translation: CAWLEGQTQYF.

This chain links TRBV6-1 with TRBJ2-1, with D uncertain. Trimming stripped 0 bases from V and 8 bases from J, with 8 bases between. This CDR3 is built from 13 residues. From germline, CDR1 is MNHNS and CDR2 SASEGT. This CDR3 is CASSEAVSDEQFF. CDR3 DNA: TGTGCCAGCAGTGAAGCGGTAAGCGATGAGCAGTTCTTC.